Listed below are T cell receptor beta chains from one sample, sequenced in a study of T cells expressing NK-cell markers. TCRdb re-called the 5' RACE reads; one entry per CDR3 protein, DNA not given. The sample holds 200,000 to 300,000 distinct CDR3 sequences. Sequencing was carried out using blood T cells: a sorted CD56 or NKG2C T cell subset, CD4+ or CD8+ T cells, or bulk PBMC T cells (not recorded which). Source of these receptors: a man between 18 and 29 years old in good health. CDR3s include the opening cysteine and the closing phenylalanine or tryptophan. The order of the fields is J gene, V gene, CDR3 protein.

J: TRBJ2-3
V: TRBV5-5
CDR3: CASSSTASGIDTQYF

J: TRBJ2-3
V: TRBV5-5
CDR3: CASSLTGTGYTDTQYF

J: TRBJ1-2
V: TRBV3-1
CDR3: CASSQEVRSGAGDGYTF

J: TRBJ2-5
V: TRBV18
CDR3: CASSPIPAGAETQYF

J: TRBJ2-5
V: TRBV15
CDR3: CATSTRDWYQETQYF

J: TRBJ2-1
V: TRBV29-1
CDR3: CSVDGAGGHNEQFF

J: TRBJ2-1
V: TRBV25-1
CDR3: CASSESGGRGNEQFF

J: TRBJ1-1
V: TRBV20-1
CDR3: CSARGGTGNTEAFF

J: TRBJ2-2
V: TRBV4-2
CDR3: CAGRNTGELFF

J: TRBJ2-5
V: TRBV4-3
CDR3: CASSQDYRPPETQYF

J: TRBJ2-1
V: TRBV14
CDR3: CASSTLRRNEQFF

J: TRBJ2-1
V: TRBV5-4
CDR3: CAERTAGGPLEQFF

J: TRBJ2-1
V: TRBV29-1
CDR3: CSGLTSGSGEQFF

J: TRBJ1-5
V: TRBV20-1
CDR3: CSARAPPGGSSNQPQHF

J: TRBJ2-5
V: TRBV24-1
CDR3: CATSAGSVATQYF

J: TRBJ2-7
V: TRBV20-1
CDR3: CSVTAHSYEQYF

J: TRBJ2-1
V: TRBV4-1
CDR3: CASSQMQEQFF

J: TRBJ2-3
V: TRBV18
CDR3: CASSPSTGLGTDTQYF

J: TRBJ2-5
V: TRBV7-2
CDR3: CASSLDSRQQETQYF

J: TRBJ2-3
V: TRBV20-1
CDR3: CSARRASGSTDTQYF

J: TRBJ2-1
V: TRBV29-1
CDR3: CSVDGRLAGIREQFF

J: TRBJ1-2
V: TRBV6-5
CDR3: CASSHSRQTYGYTF

J: TRBJ1-1
V: TRBV9
CDR3: CASSVATGVRQNEAFF

J: TRBJ2-2
V: TRBV29-1
CDR3: CSPDLPGQGTGELFF

J: TRBJ2-6
V: TRBV4-1
CDR3: CASSRPGTGGSGANVLTF

J: TRBJ2-7
V: TRBV4-3
CDR3: CASSRASGIAYEQYF

J: TRBJ1-2
V: TRBV12-3/TRBV12-4
CDR3: CASSRSPGQGSRGYTF

J: TRBJ1-4
V: TRBV9
CDR3: CASSEGQGINEKLFF

J: TRBJ1-5
V: TRBV12-3/TRBV12-4
CDR3: CASSPGGRGRLQPQHF

J: TRBJ1-1
V: TRBV24-1
CDR3: CATSDWGSEAFF

J: TRBJ2-1
V: TRBV14
CDR3: CASSQDGAGSPLNEQFF

J: TRBJ2-1
V: TRBV10-3
CDR3: CAIRTGAHNEQFF

J: TRBJ2-1
V: TRBV11-2
CDR3: CASSFRGDEQFF

J: TRBJ1-5
V: TRBV12-3/TRBV12-4
CDR3: CASSSDHSNQPQHF

J: TRBJ1-1
V: TRBV20-1
CDR3: CSARVDRTVAGAFF

J: TRBJ2-5
V: TRBV29-1
CDR3: CSAALDRRQETQYF

J: TRBJ2-3
V: TRBV29-1
CDR3: CSVTGGPAGGTDTQYF

J: TRBJ1-1
V: TRBV7-9
CDR3: CASSPMKKTGKGWDFF

J: TRBJ2-1
V: TRBV4-1
CDR3: CASSQDGTSGRTYNEQFF

J: TRBJ2-7
V: TRBV29-1
CDR3: CSVEDGDVSGRTLYEQYF

J: TRBJ1-6
V: TRBV6-1
CDR3: CASRSQDSPLHF

J: TRBJ2-7
V: TRBV30
CDR3: CAWKHGLAGVYEQYF

J: TRBJ1-6
V: TRBV7-3
CDR3: CASSPQRDSPLHF

J: TRBJ1-4
V: TRBV15
CDR3: CATSRDSVVKGKLFF

J: TRBJ2-3
V: TRBV4-3
CDR3: CASSQDRTPPQYF

J: TRBJ1-2
V: TRBV12-3/TRBV12-4
CDR3: CASLGGNYGYTF

J: TRBJ2-1
V: TRBV27
CDR3: CASSLISSGQGSNEQFF

J: TRBJ1-6
V: TRBV12-3/TRBV12-4
CDR3: CASSFGGADSPLHF

J: TRBJ1-1
V: TRBV7-2
CDR3: CASSHGGSKTEAFF

J: TRBJ1-1
V: TRBV12-3/TRBV12-4
CDR3: CASSKGQEVTEAFF

J: TRBJ2-5
V: TRBV7-2
CDR3: CASSTDLYQETQYF

J: TRBJ2-7
V: TRBV3-1
CDR3: CASSQGPGLYEQYF

J: TRBJ2-1
V: TRBV5-1
CDR3: CASSLDAANNEQFF

J: TRBJ2-3
V: TRBV12-3/TRBV12-4
CDR3: CASTDRDGDTQYF

J: TRBJ2-5
V: TRBV20-1
CDR3: CSANRDGGAETQYF